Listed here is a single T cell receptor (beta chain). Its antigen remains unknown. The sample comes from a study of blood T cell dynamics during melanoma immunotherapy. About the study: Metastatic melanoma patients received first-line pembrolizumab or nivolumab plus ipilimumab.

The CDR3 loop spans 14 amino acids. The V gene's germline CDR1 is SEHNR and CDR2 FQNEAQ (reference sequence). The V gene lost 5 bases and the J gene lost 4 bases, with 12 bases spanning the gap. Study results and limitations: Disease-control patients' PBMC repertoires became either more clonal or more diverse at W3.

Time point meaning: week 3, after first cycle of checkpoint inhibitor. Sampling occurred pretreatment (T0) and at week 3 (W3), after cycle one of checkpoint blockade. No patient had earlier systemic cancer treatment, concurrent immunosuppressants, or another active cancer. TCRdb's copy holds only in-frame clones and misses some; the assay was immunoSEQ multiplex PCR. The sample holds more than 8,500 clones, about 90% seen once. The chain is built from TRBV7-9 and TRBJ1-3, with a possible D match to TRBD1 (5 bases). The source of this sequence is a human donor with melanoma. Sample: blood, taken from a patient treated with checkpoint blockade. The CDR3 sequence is CASSTRVGGNTIYF. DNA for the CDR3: TGTGCCAGCAGCACCAGGGTAGGCGGAAACACCATATATTTT.